This T cell receptor (beta chain) was recovered during a study of blood T cells in healthy people across ages. The wider study: About one barcoded beta molecule per two T cells came from capture by template switching. Study-level points and caveats: Those diversity estimates obtained from one million T cells were thought to be underestimates. Unsorted PBMCs ruled out conclusive naive versus antigen-experienced comparison.

Trimming at V came to 4 bases and at J to 0 bases, leaving 7 bases not matched to a gene. The V gene's germline CDR1 is ENHRY and CDR2 SYGVKD. The CDR3 runs to 16 residues. A second PCR of 7 to 11 cycles used a sample-barcoded 5' primer and a J-beta primer mix. A single record per CDR3 protein comes from TCRdb applying MiXCR to the 5' RACE reads. The sample lists over 600,000 distinct CDR3 sequences, roughly 43% occurring once. Isolation per sample recovered at least 7 million PBMCs. This clonotype was found a few times. As yet, its antigen is unknown. Sequences were obtained from blood. The chain uses TRBV10-3 and TRBJ2-3; 7 bases align to TRBD2. This sequence originates from a man older than 75 in good health. The CDR3 is CAISGSSGPSTDTQYF. CDR3 bases: TGTGCCATCAGTGGATCTAGCGGACCTAGCACAGATACGCAGTATTTT.